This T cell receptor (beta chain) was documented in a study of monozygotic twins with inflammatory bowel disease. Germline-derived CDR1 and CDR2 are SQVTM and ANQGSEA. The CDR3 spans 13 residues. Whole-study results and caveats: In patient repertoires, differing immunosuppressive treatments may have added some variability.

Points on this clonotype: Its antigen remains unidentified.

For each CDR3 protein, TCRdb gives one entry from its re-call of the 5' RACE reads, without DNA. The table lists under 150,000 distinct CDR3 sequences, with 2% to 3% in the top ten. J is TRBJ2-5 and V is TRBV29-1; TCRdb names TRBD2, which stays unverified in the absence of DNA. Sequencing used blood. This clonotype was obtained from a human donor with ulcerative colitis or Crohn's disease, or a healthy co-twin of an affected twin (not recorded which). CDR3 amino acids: CSVGWRGSETQYF.